This T cell receptor beta chain was captured in a study of T cells in Graves' hyperthyroidism and ophthalmopathy. There were TCR beta CDR3 regions amplified from RNA transcripts. HTBI primers were used for first-round RT-PCR of the TCR CDR3. One entry per CDR3 protein results from TCRdb running MiXCR on the multiplex PCR reads. The sample lists fewer than 700,000 distinct CDR3 sequences, over 15% occurring once. Points from the study as a whole: Most expanded thyroid clonotypes above 0.001 also appeared in blood.

The V gene end was trimmed by 5 bases and the J gene end by 6 bases; junction bases not matched to a gene: 7. This CDR3 has 14 residues. Germline CDR1 reads SEHNR; CDR2 reads FQNEAQ (reference sequence). For this clonotype: Its target is unknown.

Sequenced sample: blood. The chain recombines TRBV7-9 with TRBJ2-7; 10 bases match TRBD2. This receptor was taken from a woman between 18 and 30 years old with Graves' ophthalmopathy. The CDR3 here is CASSRAGGPGEQYF. The DNA of the CDR3 is TGTGCCAGCAGCCGAGCGGGAGGGCCCGGCGAGCAGTACTTC.